The 18 T cell receptor beta chains below all came from one sample that was sequenced in a study of CD8 T cells in Susac syndrome. RNA in amounts of roughly 0.5 to 1 ug was reverse transcribed with random hexamers. TCRdb re-analysed the immunoSEQ multiplex PCR reads in MiXCR, keeping a single row per CDR3 protein. The sample lists 150,000 to 200,000 distinct CDR3 sequences, around 94% occurring once. Sequences were obtained from CD4+ T cells from PBMCs. The receptors come from a human donor in good health.

The chain recombines TRBV28 with TRBJ2-7; D not certain. V was cut by 2 bases and J by 4 bases, with 6 bases left in between. CDR1 and CDR2 from the germline V gene are MDHEN and SYDVKM. CDR3 length: 12 amino acids. CDR3 sequence: CASSLTRYEQYF. The CDR3 DNA sequence: TGTGCCAGCAGTTTAACGCGGTACGAGCAGTACTTC.

The chain couples TRBV19 to TRBJ2-3; TRBD1 or TRBD2 may be the D gene (5 bases each). The V end lost 5 bases, the J end lost 0 bases, and 12 bases lay between the germline ends. CDR3 length equals 15 residues. Germline V lookup: CDR1 LNHDA, CDR2 SQIVND (reference sequence). CDR3 nucleotides: TGTGCCAGTAGTGAGGGGCCCTATAGCACAGATACGCAGTATTTT. Its translation: CASSEGPYSTDTQYF.

The genes are TRBV18 and TRBJ2-1, with D tentatively TRBD1 (6 bases). The CDR3 consists of 16 residues. Deletions cut 1 base from V and 2 bases from J, with 12 bases between. Germline CDR1 and CDR2: KGHSH and LQKENI. CDR3 protein: CASSPRLGQTYNEQFF. Here the CDR3 DNA reads TGTGCCAGCTCACCACGTCTAGGACAGACCTACAATGAGCAGTTCTTC.

The chain couples TRBV12-3 or TRBV12-4 to TRBJ2-3; D is unresolved. Trimming removed 3 bases from V and 0 bases from J, with 10 bases in between. This CDR3 spans 15 amino acids. The CDR3 loop reads CASSFRFTSTDTQYF. CDR3 in DNA: TGTGCCAGCAGTTTTCGATTTACTAGCACAGATACGCAGTATTTT.

J is TRBJ2-7 and V is TRBV28, with 7 bases matching TRBD1. Losses at the gene ends were 4 bases for V and 5 bases for J; bases not matched to a gene: 8. The CDR3 is 14 amino acids. Per germline, CDR1 MDHEN and CDR2 SYDVKM. The CDR3 sequence is CASSSGQVGHEQYF. CDR3 bases: TGTGCCAGCAGTTCCGGACAGGTAGGCCACGAGCAGTACTTC.

This rearrangement joins TRBV29-1 to TRBJ2-3; TRBD2 matches at 7 bases. Trimming removed 3 bases from V and 1 base from J; junction bases left unmatched: 1. Germline values: CDR1 SQVTM, CDR2 ANQGSEA. The CDR3 consists of 13 residues. The CDR3 is CSVDAGGTDTQYF. The CDR3 nucleotides are TGCAGCGTTGATGCGGGGGGCACAGATACGCAGTATTTT.

The gene calls are TRBV14 and TRBJ1-2; 7 bases agree with TRBD1. This CDR3 contains 15 residues. Germline lookup yields CDR1 SGHDN and CDR2 FVKESK. After removal of 4 bases from V and 7 bases from J, the junction contained 12 bases not matched to a gene. The CDR3 spells CASSPPDRAYGGYTF. CDR3 bases: TGTGCCAGCAGCCCGCCCGACAGGGCCTACGGTGGCTACACCTTC.

J is TRBJ1-4 and V is TRBV29-1; D is undetermined. V lost 6 bases, J lost 6 bases, and 11 bases lay in between. This CDR3 is built from 12 residues. Germline lookup yields CDR1 SQVTM and CDR2 ANQGSEA. CDR3 loop: CSVKRADEKLFF. The CDR3 DNA reads TGCAGCGTGAAACGGGCAGATGAAAAACTGTTTTTT. Looking up the rest from reference TRBV29-1 and TRBJ1-4 gives the full variable domain: SAVISQKPSRDICQRGTSLTIQCQVDSQVTMMFWYRQQPGQSLTLIATANQGSEATYESGFVIDKFPISRPNLTFSTLTVSNMSPEDSSIYLCSVKRADEKLFFGSGTQLSVL.

The chain's CDR3 is CSGRGQGAGEQYF. DNA of the CDR3: TGCAGCGGAAGAGGACAGGGGGCTGGCGAGCAGTACTTC. V gene TRBV29-1 combines with J gene TRBJ2-7, with 11 bases matching TRBD1. Trimming cost V 7 bases and J 6 bases; bases outside gene matches: 8. CDR1 SQVTM and CDR2 ANQGSEA come from the germline V gene. CDR3 length equals 13 residues.

The rearrangement links TRBV18 to TRBJ2-3; 8 bases match TRBD2. This CDR3 spans 15 amino acids. The V gene's germline CDR1 is KGHSH and CDR2 LQKENI. V lost 6 bases, J lost 4 bases, and 9 bases stayed unmatched. The CDR3 region is CASSPSSGGADTQYF. The DNA of the CDR3 is TGTGCCAGCTCCCCATCCAGCGGGGGCGCAGATACGCAGTATTTT.

The chain is built from TRBV4-1 and TRBJ2-1, with D hard to call. Deletions cut 0 bases from V and 8 bases from J, with 5 bases between. This CDR3 contains 12 residues. In germline, CDR1 is MGHRA, CDR2 YSYEKL. CDR3 region: CASSQDLDEQFF. The CDR3 DNA sequence: TGCGCCAGCAGCCAAGATCTAGATGAGCAGTTCTTC.

The chain carries TRBV25-1 and TRBJ2-1, with TRBD2 as a possible D gene (5 bases). The CDR3 covers 14 residues. The germline V and J ends were trimmed by 5 bases and 6 bases, with 14 bases remaining between them. Germline-derived CDR1 and CDR2 are MGHDK and SYGVNS. As DNA, the CDR3 is TGTGCCAGCAGTCCAGGTTTCCGGGGCAATGAGCAGTTCTTC. Translation: CASSPGFRGNEQFF.

The CDR3 loop is CASSVRDEQYF. The CDR3 DNA reads TGTGCCAGCAGTGTAAGAGACGAGCAGTACTTC. The chain has TRBV6-5 and TRBJ2-7; unclear D gene. CDR1 is MNHEY and CDR2 is SVGAGI in the germline V gene. With 5 bases removed from V and 5 bases from J, the gap between germline ends came to 7 bases. The CDR3 covers 11 residues.

The J gene is TRBJ2-7, the V gene TRBV5-6; TRBD1 agrees at 8 bases. Germline lookup yields CDR1 SGHDT and CDR2 YYEEEE. CDR3 length equals 14 residues. With 3 bases clipped from V and 2 bases from J, the junction kept 4 bases outside the gene matches. CDR3 in amino acids: CASSWGQETYEQYF. DNA of the CDR3: TGTGCCAGCAGCTGGGGACAGGAGACCTACGAGCAGTACTTC.

In DNA form, the CDR3 reads TGTGCCTGGAGTGTGATACCCCCCGAAGCTTTCTTT. It encodes CAWSVIPPEAFF. J is TRBJ1-1 and V is TRBV30; D uncertain. Per germline, CDR1 GTSNPN and CDR2 SVGIG (reference sequence). The CDR3 contains 12 residues. V was shortened by 0 bases and J by 8 bases, with 10 bases between the two germline ends.

The rearrangement joins TRBV23-1 to TRBJ1-2, with 7 bases matching TRBD1. TRBV23-1 is sorted into the ORF group, with uncertain function. The CDR3 sequence is 16 residues long. V trimming: 7 bases; J trimming: 0 bases; junction bases outside the gene matches: 11. CDR3 region: CASKEDRTPTNYGYTF. The CDR3 coding sequence is TGCGCCAGCAAAGAGGACAGGACGCCGACTAACTATGGCTACACCTTC.

V is TRBV15 and J is TRBJ1-6, with 10 bases matching TRBD1. This CDR3 has 15 residues. Germline CDR1 and CDR2: LNHNV and YYDKDF (reference sequence). Trimming removed 5 bases from V and 10 bases from J; junction bases left unmatched: 8. The CDR3 DNA sequence: TGTGCCACCAGCGGAGGGGACAGGGGTTCCTCACCCCTCCACTTT. Residues: CATSGGDRGSSPLHF.

The chain is built from TRBV4-2 and TRBJ1-2; D gene uncertain. In germline, CDR1 is LGHNA, CDR2 YNFKEQ. Deletions cut 3 bases from V and 2 bases from J, with 10 bases between. CDR3 length: 14 residues. CDR3 in amino acids: CASSQNGRNYGYTF. CDR3 DNA: TGTGCCAGCAGCCAGAACGGGAGAAACTATGGCTACACCTTC.